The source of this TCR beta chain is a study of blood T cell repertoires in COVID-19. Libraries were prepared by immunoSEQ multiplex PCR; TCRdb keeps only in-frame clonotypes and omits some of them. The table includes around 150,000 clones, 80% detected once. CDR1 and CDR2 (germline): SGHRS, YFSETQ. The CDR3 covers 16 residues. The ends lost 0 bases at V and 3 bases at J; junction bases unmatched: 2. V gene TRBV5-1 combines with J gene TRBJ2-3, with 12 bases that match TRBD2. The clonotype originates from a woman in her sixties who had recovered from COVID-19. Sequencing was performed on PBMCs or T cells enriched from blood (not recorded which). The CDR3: CASSLGLAGATDTQYF. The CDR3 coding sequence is TGCGCCAGCAGCTTGGGACTAGCGGGGGCAACAGATACGCAGTATTTT. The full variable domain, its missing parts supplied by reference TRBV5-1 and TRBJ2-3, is KAGVTQTPRYLIKTRGQQVTLSCSPISGHRSVSWYQQTPGQGLQFLFEYFSETQRNKGNFPGRFSGRQFSNSRSEMNVSTLELGDSALYLCASSLGLAGATDTQYFGPGTRLTVL.